These 8 T cell receptor beta chains were all obtained from the same sample, sequenced in a study of blood T cell repertoires in COVID-19. TCRdb keeps only in-frame clones here, not all; method: immunoSEQ multiplex PCR. There are 78,000 or so clones in the sample; under 85% occur only once, and 9% lies in the top ten. Sequencing was done on a sample of peripheral blood. These receptors all stem from a human donor in a cohort sampled during active COVID-19.

The chain uses TRBV9 and TRBJ2-5; D unclear. Germline V gene sequence: CDR1 SGDLS, CDR2 YYNGEE. The CDR3 spans 14 residues. Trimming stripped 0 bases from V and 4 bases from J, with 10 bases between. CDR3 nucleotide sequence: TGTGCCAGCAGCGTAGCCCCCCTCCCAGAGACCCAGTACTTC. As protein: CASSVAPLPETQYF.

This chain connects TRBV9 to TRBJ2-7; 8 bases are shared with TRBD1. The CDR3 extends over 14 amino acids. V shed 4 bases, J shed 5 bases, and the junction held 8 bases outside the gene matches. CDR1 is SGDLS and CDR2 is YYNGEE in the germline V gene. CDR3 bases: TGTGCCAGCAGCCCTGACAGGGGCGCGAACGAGCAGTACTTC. This translates into CASSPDRGANEQYF.

In its sample, this clone was seen once. This chain links TRBV5-4 with TRBJ2-3; the match to TRBD2 covers 8 bases. Germline V gives CDR1 SGHNT, CDR2 YYREEE (reference sequence). The CDR3 loop spans 16 amino acids. V lost 1 base to trimming and J lost 0 bases; unmatched junction nucleotides: 4. Here the CDR3 DNA reads TGTGCCAGCAGCTTGCGCATAGCGGGGAGCACAGATACGCAGTATTTT. The encoded protein is CASSLRIAGSTDTQYF.

To note about this clone: Other DNA sequences from this sample encode an identical CDR3 as well. The chain recombines TRBV7-6 with TRBJ2-2; weak D call: TRBD2 (6 bases). Per germline, CDR1 SGHVS and CDR2 FNYEAQ. The CDR3 runs to 16 residues. V shed 2 bases and J shed 0 bases, with 10 bases lying between them. DNA of the CDR3: TGTGCCAGCAGCTTAATCGGGACTCCGAACACCGGGGAGCTGTTTTTT. It translates to CASSLIGTPNTGELFF.

The CDR3 protein is CASSIGGARNTEAFF. DNA for the CDR3: TGTGCCAGTAGTATCGGGGGGGCCAGGAACACTGAAGCTTTCTTT. J is TRBJ1-1 and V is TRBV19, with D possibly TRBD1 on 6 matching bases. CDR1 and CDR2 (germline): LNHDA, SQIVND (reference sequence). The V end was cut by 3 bases, the J end by 1 base, with 12 bases between. The length of the CDR3 is 15 residues.

This chain links TRBV12-3 or TRBV12-4 with TRBJ2-1, with a weak D call TRBD2 (5 bases). Between the trimmed V and J ends, which lost 3 bases and 6 bases, there was a span of 9 bases. This CDR3 has 13 amino acids. CDR3 DNA: TGTGCCAGCAGTTTTCTTGAGGGCAATGAGCAGTTCTTC. Its translation is CASSFLEGNEQFF.

This clone was picked up a small number of times. The chain carries TRBV5-1 and TRBJ2-3, with 7 nucleotides matching TRBD1. CDR3 length: 17 residues. The trim removed 4 bases at V and 4 bases at J, leaving 15 bases unmatched. Germline lookup yields CDR1 SGHRS and CDR2 YFSETQ. For the CDR3, the DNA is TGCGCCAGCAGCCGGGACAGCTCAGGCACACAGGCAGATACGCAGTATTTT. Translating it yields CASSRDSSGTQADTQYF.

CDR3 sequence: CASSPKSMTYNEQFF. In DNA, the CDR3 is TGTGCCAGCAGCCCTAAGAGTATGACCTACAATGAGCAGTTCTTC. V and J are TRBV9 and TRBJ2-1; D unresolved. The germline gives CDR1 SGDLS, CDR2 YYNGEE. CDR3 size: 15 residues. V gave up 4 bases and J gave up 2 bases, with 13 bases separating them. The entire variable domain, with the rest obtained from reference TRBV9 and TRBJ2-1, is as follows: DSGVTQTPKHLITATGQRVTLRCSPRSGDLSVYWYQQSLDQGLQFLIQYYNGEERAKGNILERFSAQQFPDLHSELNLSSLELGDSALYFCASSPKSMTYNEQFFGPGTRLTVL.